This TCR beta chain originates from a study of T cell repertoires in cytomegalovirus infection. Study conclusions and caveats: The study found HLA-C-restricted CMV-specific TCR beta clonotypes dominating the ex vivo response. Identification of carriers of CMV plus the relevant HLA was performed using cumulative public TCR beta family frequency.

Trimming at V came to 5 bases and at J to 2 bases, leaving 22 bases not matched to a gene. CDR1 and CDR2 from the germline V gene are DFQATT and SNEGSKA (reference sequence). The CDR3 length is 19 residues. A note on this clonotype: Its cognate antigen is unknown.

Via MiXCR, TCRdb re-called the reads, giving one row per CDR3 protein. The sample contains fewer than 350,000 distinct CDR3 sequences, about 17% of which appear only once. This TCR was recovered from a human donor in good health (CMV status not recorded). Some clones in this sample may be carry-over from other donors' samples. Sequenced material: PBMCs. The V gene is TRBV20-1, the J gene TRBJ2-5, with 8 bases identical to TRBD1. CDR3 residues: CSALGLTGVVPNLQETQYF. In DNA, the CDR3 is TGCAGTGCTCTGGGGTTGACAGGGGTGGTTCCAAACCTTCAAGAGACCCAGTACTTC.